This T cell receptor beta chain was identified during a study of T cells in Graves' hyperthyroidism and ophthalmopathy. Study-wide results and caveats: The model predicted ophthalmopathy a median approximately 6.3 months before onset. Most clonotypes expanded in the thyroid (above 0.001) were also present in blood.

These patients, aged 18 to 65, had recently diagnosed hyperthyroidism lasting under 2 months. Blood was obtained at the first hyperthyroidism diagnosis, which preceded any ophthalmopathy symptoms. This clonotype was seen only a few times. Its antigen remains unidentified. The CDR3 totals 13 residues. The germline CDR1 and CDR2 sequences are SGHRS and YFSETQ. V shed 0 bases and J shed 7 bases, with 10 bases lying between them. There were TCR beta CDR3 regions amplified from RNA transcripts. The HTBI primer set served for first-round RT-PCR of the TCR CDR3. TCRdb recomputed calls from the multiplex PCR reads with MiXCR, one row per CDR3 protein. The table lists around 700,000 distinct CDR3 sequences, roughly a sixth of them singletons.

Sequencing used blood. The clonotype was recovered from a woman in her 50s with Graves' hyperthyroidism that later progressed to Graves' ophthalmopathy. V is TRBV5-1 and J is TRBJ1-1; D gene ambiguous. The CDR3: CASSLDGQREAFF. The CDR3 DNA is TGCGCCAGCAGCTTGGATGGGCAACGTGAAGCTTTCTTT.